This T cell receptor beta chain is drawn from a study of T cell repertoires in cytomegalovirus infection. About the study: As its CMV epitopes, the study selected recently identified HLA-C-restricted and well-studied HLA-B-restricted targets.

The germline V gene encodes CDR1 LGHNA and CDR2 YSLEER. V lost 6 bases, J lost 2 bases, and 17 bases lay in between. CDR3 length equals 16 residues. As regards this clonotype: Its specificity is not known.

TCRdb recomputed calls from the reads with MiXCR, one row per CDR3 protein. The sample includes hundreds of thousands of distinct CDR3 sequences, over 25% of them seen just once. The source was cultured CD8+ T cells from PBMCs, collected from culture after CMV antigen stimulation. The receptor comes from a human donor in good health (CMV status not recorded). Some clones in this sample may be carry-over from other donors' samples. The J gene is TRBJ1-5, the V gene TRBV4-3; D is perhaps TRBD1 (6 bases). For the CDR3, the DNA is TGCGCCAGCAGTCGAGACGCCGGGGGCGGCAATCAGCCCCAGCATTTT. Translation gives CASSRDAGGGNQPQHF.